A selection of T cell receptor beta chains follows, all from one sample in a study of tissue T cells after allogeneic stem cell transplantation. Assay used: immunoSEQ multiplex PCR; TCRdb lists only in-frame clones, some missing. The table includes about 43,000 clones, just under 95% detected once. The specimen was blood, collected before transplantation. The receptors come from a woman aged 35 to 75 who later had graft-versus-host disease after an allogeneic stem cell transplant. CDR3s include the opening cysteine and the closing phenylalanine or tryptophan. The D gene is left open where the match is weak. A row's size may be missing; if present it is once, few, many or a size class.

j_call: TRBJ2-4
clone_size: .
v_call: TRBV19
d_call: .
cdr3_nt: TGTGCCAGTAGTATTAGTCTACAGTTAGCCAAAAACATTCAGTACTTC
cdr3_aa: CASSISLQLAKNIQYF

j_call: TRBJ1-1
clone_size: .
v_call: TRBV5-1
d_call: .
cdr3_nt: TGCGCCAGCAGCTGGGGGGCGAACACTGAAGCTTTCTTT
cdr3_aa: CASSWGANTEAFF

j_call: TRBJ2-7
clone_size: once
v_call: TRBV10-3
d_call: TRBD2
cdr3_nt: TGTGCCATCAGTGGGCTAGCGGAAGCCTACGAGCAGTACTTC
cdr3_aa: CAISGLAEAYEQYF

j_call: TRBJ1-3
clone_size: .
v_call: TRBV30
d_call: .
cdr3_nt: TGTGCCTGGTCGTCTTCCCGACAAAACACCATATATTTT
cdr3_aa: CAWSSSRQNTIYF

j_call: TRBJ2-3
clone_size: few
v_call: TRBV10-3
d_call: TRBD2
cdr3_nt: TGTGCCATCTCGGCTAGCGGGAGTTGGGGTAGCACAGATACGCAGTATTTT
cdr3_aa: CAISASGSWGSTDTQYF

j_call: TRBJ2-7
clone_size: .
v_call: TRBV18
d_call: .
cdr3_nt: TGTGCCAGCTCACCACGGGGGGGCGGGAGCACCTACGAGCAGTACTTC
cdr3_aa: CASSPRGGGSTYEQYF

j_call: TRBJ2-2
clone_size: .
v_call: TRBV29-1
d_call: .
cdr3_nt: TGCAGCGTTGACAGGGGTAACACCGGGGAGCTGTTTTTT
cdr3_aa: CSVDRGNTGELFF

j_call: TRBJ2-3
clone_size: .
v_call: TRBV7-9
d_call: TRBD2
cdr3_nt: TGTGCCAGCAGCTCTAGCGGGAGGGTTTCCGATACGCAGTATTTT
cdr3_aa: CASSSSGRVSDTQYF

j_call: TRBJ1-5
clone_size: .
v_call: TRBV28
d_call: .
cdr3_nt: TGTGCCGCTCCCCCTCACGGGGGTATATTCGGTCAGCCCCAGCATTTT
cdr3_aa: CAAPPHGGIFGQPQHF

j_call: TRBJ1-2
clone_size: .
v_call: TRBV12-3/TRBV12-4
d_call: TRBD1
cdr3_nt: TGTGCCACGAGGGGAGACAGGGGCTATGGCTACACCTTC
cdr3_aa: CATRGDRGYGYTF

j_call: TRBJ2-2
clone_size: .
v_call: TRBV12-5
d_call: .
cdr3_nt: TGTGCTAGTGGTTTAGTCTCAGGGAATGACGGGGAGCTGTTTTTT
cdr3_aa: CASGLVSGNDGELFF

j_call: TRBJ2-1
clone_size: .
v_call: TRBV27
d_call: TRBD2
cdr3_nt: TGTGCCAGCAGTTCCGCGACTAGCGGGAGGAAGTTCTTC
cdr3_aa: CASSSATSGRKFF

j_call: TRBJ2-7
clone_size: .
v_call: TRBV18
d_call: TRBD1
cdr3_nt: TGTGCCAGCTCACCCCAAGGACAGGGATTCCACGAGCAGTACTTC
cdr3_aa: CASSPQGQGFHEQYF

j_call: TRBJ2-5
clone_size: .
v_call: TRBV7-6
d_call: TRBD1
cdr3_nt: TGTGCCAGCAGCTTATACAGGGGTGAGACCCAGTACTTC
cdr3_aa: CASSLYRGETQYF

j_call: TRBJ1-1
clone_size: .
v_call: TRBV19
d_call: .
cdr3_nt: TGTGCCAGTCGGATCTCAATGGGGTCTTGGAGCACTGAAGCTTTCTTT
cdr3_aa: CASRISMGSWSTEAFF

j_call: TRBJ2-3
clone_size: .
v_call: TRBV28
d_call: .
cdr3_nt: TGTGCCAGCAGTTCCGGGAGTACAGATACGCAGTATTTT
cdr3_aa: CASSSGSTDTQYF

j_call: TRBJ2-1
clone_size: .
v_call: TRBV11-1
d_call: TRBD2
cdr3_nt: TGTGCCAGCAGCCCGCTAGCGGGGGCCTACAATGAGCAGTTCTTC
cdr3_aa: CASSPLAGAYNEQFF

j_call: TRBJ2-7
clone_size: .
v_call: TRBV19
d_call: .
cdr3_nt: TGTGCCAGTAGTATCGTCGGGGGTTCCTACGAGCAGTACTTC
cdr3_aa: CASSIVGGSYEQYF

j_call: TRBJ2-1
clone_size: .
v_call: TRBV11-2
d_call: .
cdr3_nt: TGTGCCAGCAGCTTTGGAGGCAATGAGCAGTTCTTC
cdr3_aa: CASSFGGNEQFF

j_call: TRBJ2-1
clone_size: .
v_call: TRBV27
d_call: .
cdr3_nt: TGTGCCAGCAGTTTAACAGGAGATTTCTACAATGAGCAGTTCTTC
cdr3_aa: CASSLTGDFYNEQFF

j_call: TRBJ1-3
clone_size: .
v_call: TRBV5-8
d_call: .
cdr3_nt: TGTGCCAGCAGCCTGCGACGGTCTGGAAACACCATATATTTT
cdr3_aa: CASSLRRSGNTIYF

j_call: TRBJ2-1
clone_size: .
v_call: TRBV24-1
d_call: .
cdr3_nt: TGTGCCACCGAATCAACGAACGGGCCAAAGCAGTTCTTC
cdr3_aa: CATESTNGPKQFF

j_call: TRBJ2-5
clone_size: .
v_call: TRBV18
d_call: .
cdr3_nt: TGTGCCAGCTCACCACAGGGCGCCGAAGAGACCCAGTACTTC
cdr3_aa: CASSPQGAEETQYF

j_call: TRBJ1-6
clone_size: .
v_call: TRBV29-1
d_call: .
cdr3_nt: TGCAGCGTTGAAGGCCTACCTGGTTCACCCCTCCACTTT
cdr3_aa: CSVEGLPGSPLHF

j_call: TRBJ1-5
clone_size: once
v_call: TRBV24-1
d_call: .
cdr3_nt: TGTGCCACCAGTGAGTCAGGGGTTAGCAATCAGCCCCAGCATTTT
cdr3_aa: CATSESGVSNQPQHF

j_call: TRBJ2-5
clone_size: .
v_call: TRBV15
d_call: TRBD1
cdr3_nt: TGTGCCACCAGCAGAGACCCAGGGGGCACAGAGACCCAGTACTTC
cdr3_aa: CATSRDPGGTETQYF

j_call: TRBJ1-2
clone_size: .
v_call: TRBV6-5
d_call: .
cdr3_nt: TGTGCCAGCAGTTCAGGGGTTGGCTACACCTTC
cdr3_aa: CASSSGVGYTF

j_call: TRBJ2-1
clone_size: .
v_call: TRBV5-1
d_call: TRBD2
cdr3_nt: TGCGCCAGCAGCTTGGGGACTAGCGGGAGTAATGAGCAGTTCTTC
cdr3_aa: CASSLGTSGSNEQFF

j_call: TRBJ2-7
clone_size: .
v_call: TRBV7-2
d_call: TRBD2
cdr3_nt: TGTGCCAGCAGCACCTACGGACTAGCGGACTACGAGCAGTACTTC
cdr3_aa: CASSTYGLADYEQYF

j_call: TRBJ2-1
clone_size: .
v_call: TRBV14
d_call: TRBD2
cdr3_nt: TGTGCCAGCAGCCAAGATCTTTTCTTAGGACTAGCGGGCAACAATGAGCAGTTCTTC
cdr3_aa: CASSQDLFLGLAGNNEQFF

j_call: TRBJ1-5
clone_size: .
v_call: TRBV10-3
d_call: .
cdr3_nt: TGTGCCATCAGTGACTTTGGGGCGGTGGGCAATCAGCCCCAGCATTTT
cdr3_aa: CAISDFGAVGNQPQHF

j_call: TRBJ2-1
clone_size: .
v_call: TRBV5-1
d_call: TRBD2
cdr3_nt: TGCGCCAGCAGCCTTGGGGGCCTAGCGGGAACCAATGAGCAGTTCTTC
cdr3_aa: CASSLGGLAGTNEQFF

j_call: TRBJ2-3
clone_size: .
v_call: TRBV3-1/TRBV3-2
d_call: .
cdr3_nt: TGTGCCAGCAGCCAAGTAGATACGCAGTATTTT
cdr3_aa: CASSQVDTQYF

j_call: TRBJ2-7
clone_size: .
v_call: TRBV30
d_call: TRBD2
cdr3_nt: TGTGCCTGGGCCGGACTAGCGGGAGAGGACGAGCAGTACTTC
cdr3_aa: CAWAGLAGEDEQYF

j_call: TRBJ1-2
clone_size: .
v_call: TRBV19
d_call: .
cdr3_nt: TGTGCCAGTAAGAAGGATATTAGCTATGGCTACACCTTC
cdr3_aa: CASKKDISYGYTF

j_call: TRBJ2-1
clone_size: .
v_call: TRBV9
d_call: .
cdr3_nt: TGTGCCAGCAGCCTCGAGGAGTTAAATGAGCAGTTCTTC
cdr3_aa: CASSLEELNEQFF

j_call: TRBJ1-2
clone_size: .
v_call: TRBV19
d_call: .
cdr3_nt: TGTGCCAGTAGTCCCCGGGACAACGGCTACACCTTC
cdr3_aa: CASSPRDNGYTF

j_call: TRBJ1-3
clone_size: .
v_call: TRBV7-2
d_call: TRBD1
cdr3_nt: TGTGCCAGCAGCGTAAGACAGGGCGATGGAAACACCATATATTTT
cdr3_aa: CASSVRQGDGNTIYF

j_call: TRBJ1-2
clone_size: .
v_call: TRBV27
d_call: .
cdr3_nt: TGTGCCAGCAGTCCCCGGCAGGTCGGCTATGGCTACACCTTC
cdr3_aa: CASSPRQVGYGYTF

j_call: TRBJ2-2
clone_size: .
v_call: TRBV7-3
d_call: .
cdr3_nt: TGTGCCAGCAGCTTAATAGAGGGAGGAGCCGGGGAGCTGTTTTTT
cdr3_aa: CASSLIEGGAGELFF

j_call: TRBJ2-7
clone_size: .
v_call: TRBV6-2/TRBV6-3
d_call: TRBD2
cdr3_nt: TGTGCCAGCAGCCGTGCCGGGACTAGCGGATACGAGCAGTACTTC
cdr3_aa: CASSRAGTSGYEQYF

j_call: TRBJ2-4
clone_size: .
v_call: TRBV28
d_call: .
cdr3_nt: TGTGCCAGCAGTCCTCCCCCCGGGGCTGAACTAGCCAAAAACATTCAGTACTTC
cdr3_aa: CASSPPPGAELAKNIQYF

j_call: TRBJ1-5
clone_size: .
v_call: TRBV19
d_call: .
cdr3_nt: TGTGCCAGTAGTATGGGGTCCAATCAGCCCCAGCATTTT
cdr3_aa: CASSMGSNQPQHF

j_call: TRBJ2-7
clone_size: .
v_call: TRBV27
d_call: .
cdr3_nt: TGTGCCAGCAGTTTATCAGGGCTCGTCTCCTACGAGCAGTACTTC
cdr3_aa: CASSLSGLVSYEQYF

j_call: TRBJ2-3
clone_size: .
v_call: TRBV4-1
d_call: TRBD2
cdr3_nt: TGCGCCAGCAGCCCTGGGACTAGCGCCTTCACAGATACGCAGTATTTT
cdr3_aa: CASSPGTSAFTDTQYF

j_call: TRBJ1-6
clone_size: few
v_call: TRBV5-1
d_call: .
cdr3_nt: TGCGCCAGCAGACCCACAGGAACCAGGGAACCCCTCCACTTT
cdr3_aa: CASRPTGTREPLHF

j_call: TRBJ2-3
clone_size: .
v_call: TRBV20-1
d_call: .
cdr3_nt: TGCAGTGCCCCAAGGGGGACCCGGTCATATTTT
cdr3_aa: CSAPRGTRSYF

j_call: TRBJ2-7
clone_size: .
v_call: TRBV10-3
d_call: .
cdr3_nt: TGTGCCATCAGTGAGCCGGGAGTATCCTACGAGCAGTACTTC
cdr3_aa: CAISEPGVSYEQYF

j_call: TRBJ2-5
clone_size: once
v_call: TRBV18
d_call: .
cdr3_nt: TGTGCCAGCTCACCGGGCCTTGAAGAGACCCAGTACTTC
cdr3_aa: CASSPGLEETQYF

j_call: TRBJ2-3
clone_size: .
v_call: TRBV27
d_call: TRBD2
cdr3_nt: TGTGCCAGCAGTAAGCGGGAGGTTCGGGATACGCAGTATTTT
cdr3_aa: CASSKREVRDTQYF